This TCR beta chain stems from a study of Tregs in tolerant kidney transplant recipients. Findings and limits, study-wide: Few patients were studied, so findings need validation in larger groups. Expanding Tregs on activated donor B cells appeared to best identify donor-specific TCRbeta clones.

Worth noting for this clone: Its antigen is currently unknown.

Unstimulated Tregs (CD4+CD25+CD127-) and CD4+CD25- non-Tregs were sorted from PBMCs. The repertoire was sequenced with immunoSEQ multiplex PCR; TCRdb's copy has only in-frame clones and lacks some. The data show 110,000 or so clones, around 91% seen once. The CDR3 contains 14 residues. In germline, CDR1 is GTSNPN, CDR2 SVGIG (reference sequence). J lost 3 bases, V lost 4 bases, and 5 bases had no gene match. The chain links TRBV30 to TRBJ2-3, with 9 nucleotides matching TRBD1. This receptor was obtained from a human donor in good health. The specimen was CD4+ T cells from blood. In nucleotides, the CDR3 is TGTGCCTGGAATAACAGGGGGCGGACAGATACGCAGTATTTT. It codes for CAWNNRGRTDTQYF.